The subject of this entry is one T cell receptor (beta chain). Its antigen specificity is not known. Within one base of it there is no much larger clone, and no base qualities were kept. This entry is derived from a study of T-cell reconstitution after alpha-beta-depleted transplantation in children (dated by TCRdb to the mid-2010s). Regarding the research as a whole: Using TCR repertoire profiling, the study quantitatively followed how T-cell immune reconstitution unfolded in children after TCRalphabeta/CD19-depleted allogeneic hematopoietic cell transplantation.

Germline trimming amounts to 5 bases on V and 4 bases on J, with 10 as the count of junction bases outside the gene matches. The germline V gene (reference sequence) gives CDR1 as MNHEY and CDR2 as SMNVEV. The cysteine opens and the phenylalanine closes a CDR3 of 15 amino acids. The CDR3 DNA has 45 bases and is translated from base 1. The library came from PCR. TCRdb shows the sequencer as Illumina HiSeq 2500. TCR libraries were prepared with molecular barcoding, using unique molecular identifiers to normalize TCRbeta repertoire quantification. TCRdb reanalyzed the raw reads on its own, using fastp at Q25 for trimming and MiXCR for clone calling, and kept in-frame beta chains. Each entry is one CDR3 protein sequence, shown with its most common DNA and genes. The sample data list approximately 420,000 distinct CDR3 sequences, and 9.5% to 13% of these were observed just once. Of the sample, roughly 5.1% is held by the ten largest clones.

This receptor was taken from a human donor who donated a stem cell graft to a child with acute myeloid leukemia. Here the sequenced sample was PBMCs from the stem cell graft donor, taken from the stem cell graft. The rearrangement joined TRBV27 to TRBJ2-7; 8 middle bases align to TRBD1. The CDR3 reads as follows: CASSPGGSIRYEQYF. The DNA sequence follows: TGTGCCAGCAGTCCAGGGGGCTCCATCCGTTACGAGCAGTACTTC.